This TCR beta chain was documented in a study of shared clonotypes between healthy human individuals. The CDR3 is 14 residues long. V shed 5 bases and J shed 0 bases, with 10 bases lying between them. Germline CDR1 MNHEY, CDR2 SMNVEV (reference sequence). This clone has a single count. Its antigen is not identified. Repertoires were generated with immunoSEQ multiplex PCR, while TCRdb's copy carries only in-frame clones and drops some. In the table there are more than 2,000,000 clones, roughly 93% of which are singletons. Overall study results and limits: Generally, estimated richness proved larger in naive subsets than it did in memory subsets.

The sequenced sample was naive CD4+ T cells from PBMCs. Specified subset: CD45RA+ positively selected. The chain is built from TRBV27 and TRBJ1-2; D not resolved. The sequence was obtained from a man younger than 35 in good health. Some clones in this sample may be carry-over from other donors' samples. The CDR3 protein is CASSGRSPNYGYTF. In DNA form, the CDR3 reads TGTGCCAGCAGTGGACGGTCGCCTAACTATGGCTACACCTTC.